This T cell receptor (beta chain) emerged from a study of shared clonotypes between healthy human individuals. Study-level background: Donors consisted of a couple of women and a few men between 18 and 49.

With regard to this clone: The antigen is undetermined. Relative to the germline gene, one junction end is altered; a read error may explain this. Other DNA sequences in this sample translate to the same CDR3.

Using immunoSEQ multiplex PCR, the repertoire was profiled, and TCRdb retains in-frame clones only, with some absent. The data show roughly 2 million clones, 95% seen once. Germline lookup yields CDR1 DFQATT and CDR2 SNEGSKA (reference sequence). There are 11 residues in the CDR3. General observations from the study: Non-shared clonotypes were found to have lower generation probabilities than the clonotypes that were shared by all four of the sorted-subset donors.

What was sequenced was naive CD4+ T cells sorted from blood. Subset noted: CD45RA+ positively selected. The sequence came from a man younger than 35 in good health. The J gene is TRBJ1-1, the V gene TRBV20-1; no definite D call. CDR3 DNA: TGCAGTGCCAGAGAGAACACTGAAGCTTTCTTT. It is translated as CSARENTEAFF.